Below, 5 T cell receptor beta chains from the same sample are listed, as sequenced in a study of blood T cell repertoires in COVID-19. The assay was immunoSEQ multiplex PCR, and TCRdb's table has in-frame clones only and misses some. The sample carries about 310,000 clones, over 85% recorded once. The sample was PBMCs or T cells enriched from blood (not recorded which). The source is a woman aged 25 to 39 who had recovered from COVID-19.

The chain uses TRBV4-2 and TRBJ2-5; no definite D call. Per germline, CDR1 LGHNA and CDR2 YNFKEQ. V lost 5 bases and J 5 bases, leaving 12 bases between the germline ends. The CDR3 loop spans 13 amino acids. For the CDR3, the DNA is TGTGCCAGCAGCGGAGATCTGGGTGAGACCCAGTACTTC. Translated, it gives CASSGDLGETQYF.

The chain carries TRBV27 and TRBJ1-3; possible D gene TRBD1, 5 bases. The CDR3 totals 16 residues. V shed 2 bases and J shed 5 bases, with 16 bases lying between them. The germline V gene encodes CDR1 MNHEY and CDR2 SMNVEV (reference sequence). In DNA, the CDR3 is TGTGCCAGCAGTTTAGAGTTCCGGGGGAAACGAAACACCATATATTTT. It is translated as CASSLEFRGKRNTIYF.

V usage is TRBV27 and J usage is TRBJ2-7; 8 nucleotides match TRBD1. The CDR3 spans 16 residues. Trimming cost V 0 bases and J 0 bases; bases outside gene matches: 4. Germline CDR1 reads MNHEY; CDR2 reads SMNVEV (reference sequence). The CDR3 spells CASSLSLTGASYEQYF. In DNA form, the CDR3 reads TGTGCCAGCAGTTTATCCCTGACAGGGGCCTCCTACGAGCAGTACTTC.

This clone has just a few counts. The chain employs TRBV7-3 and TRBJ1-3; the D is unclear. This CDR3 has 14 residues. V was shortened by 10 bases and J by 6 bases, with 19 bases between the two germline ends. Germline V gives CDR1 SGHTA, CDR2 FQGTGA. This CDR3 reads CATPTGVGTNTIYF. The CDR3 DNA sequence: TGTGCCACCCCTACCGGGGTTGGAACAAACACCATATATTTT. Based on the CDR3 plus reference TRBV7-3 and TRBJ1-3, the full variable domain is GAGVSQTPSNKVTEKGKYVELRCDPISGHTALYWYRQSLGQGPEFLIYFQGTGAADDSGLPNDRFFAVRPEGSVSTLKIQRTERGDSAVYLCATPTGVGTNTIYFGEGSWLTVV.

V gene TRBV10-3 combines with J gene TRBJ2-2; TRBD1 matches 9 bases. The junction had 14 bases not matched to a gene; V was cut back by 6 bases and J by 6 bases. The CDR3 runs 17 residues. Germline CDR1 reads ENHRY; CDR2 reads SYGVKD. The chain's CDR3 is CAIRNWGDRAPSGELFF. DNA of the CDR3: TGTGCCATCAGGAACTGGGGGGACAGGGCACCCTCCGGGGAGCTGTTTTTT.